This TCR beta chain was identified during a study of OX40 agonist ivuxolimab in advanced cancers. V lost 4 bases, J lost 7 bases, and 4 bases stayed unmatched. The germline gives CDR1 MDHEN, CDR2 SYDVKM. The CDR3 has 15 amino acids. Only in-frame clones appear in the TCRdb table, and some are missing; sequencing was by immunoSEQ multiplex PCR. This sample has fewer than 55,000 clones, with over 80% found just once. This clone was seen only a few times. This clonotype was obtained from an adult with an advanced solid tumor such as melanoma, head and neck, liver or kidney cancer. The chain recombines TRBV28 with TRBJ2-1; 13 bases map to TRBD2. The material was CD4+ or CD8+ T cells sorted from blood, obtained in a trial of the OX40 agonist ivuxolimab. The CDR3 DNA sequence: TGTGCCAGCAGTTCTCTGACTAGCGGGAGGAATGAGCAGTTCTTC. Amino acids: CASSSLTSGRNEQFF. Supplemented by reference TRBV28 and TRBJ2-1, the full variable domain reads DVKVTQSSRYLVKRTGEKVFLECVQDMDHENMFWYRQDPGLGLRLIYFSYDVKMKEKGDIPEGYSVSREKKERFSLILESASTNQTSMYLCASSSLTSGRNEQFFGPGTRLTVL.